One sample yielded the 8 T cell receptor beta chains listed below, sequenced in a study of cytomegalovirus exposure and HLA in healthy donors. Profiling relied on immunoSEQ multiplex PCR, and the TCRdb table lists in-frame clones only, not all of them. The table has 35,000 to 40,000 clones, roughly 91% seen once. Sequenced material: PBMCs. The source of these receptors is a man aged 18 to 35 in good health and CMV-seronegative.

Only a few counts were recorded for this clone. V usage is TRBV11-2 and J usage is TRBJ2-7; TRBD2 matches at 8 bases. The CDR3 runs 13 residues. V was pared by 4 bases and J by 6 bases, with 5 bases of the junction left unmatched. Germline CDR1 and CDR2: SGHAT and FQNNGV. CDR3 coding DNA: TGTGCCAGCAGCTCAAGCGGGAGCTCCGAGCAGTACTTC. Translated: CASSSSGSSEQYF.

The CDR3 bases are TGTGCCAGCAGCCCCTCCGGAGAGTCAGCCTATGGCTACACCTTC. Translating gives CASSPSGESAYGYTF. The chain links TRBV7-3 to TRBJ1-2; D uncertain. The CDR3 totals 15 residues. The V end lost 5 bases, the J end lost 4 bases, and 17 bases lay between the germline ends. CDR1 is SGHTA, CDR2 FQGTGA, per germline.

J is TRBJ2-7 and V is TRBV27, with a tentative D call TRBD2 (6 bases). The CDR3 extends over 11 amino acids. Germline V gene data show CDR1 as MNHEY and CDR2 as SMNVEV (reference sequence). Trimming shortened V by 3 bases and J by 6 bases, and 6 bases separated the two germline ends. This CDR3 reads CASSLGGEQYF. The CDR3, as DNA: TGTGCCAGCAGTTTGGGGGGCGAGCAGTACTTC.

The rearrangement links TRBV4-1 to TRBJ1-2; D is ambiguous. CDR1 is MGHRA, CDR2 YSYEKL, per germline. The CDR3 extends over 15 amino acids. V was cut by 0 bases and J by 8 bases, with 16 bases left in between. CDR3 DNA: TGCGCCAGCAGCCAAGAAGAGGCCTCCACGAGGGGCTACACCTTC. As protein: CASSQEEASTRGYTF.

This clone has only one observation. The chain couples TRBV6-4 to TRBJ2-3, with a possible D match to TRBD2 (5 bases). The CDR3 covers 14 residues. V gave up 3 bases and J gave up 4 bases, with 11 bases separating them. From germline, CDR1 is MRHNA and CDR2 SNTAGT. The CDR3, as DNA: TGTGCCAGCAGTGATCTGGCGGGTGCAGATACGCAGTATTTT. Translated, it gives CASSDLAGADTQYF.

This chain links TRBV27 with TRBJ2-5; D is unresolved. The CDR3 has 13 amino acids. From germline, CDR1 is MNHEY and CDR2 SMNVEV (reference sequence). Trimming removed 4 bases from V and 5 bases from J, with 11 bases in between. Here the CDR3 DNA reads TGTGCCAGCAGTTCCCTCGGGTCGGAGACCCAGTACTTC. This sequence encodes CASSSLGSETQYF.

The rearrangement uses TRBV6-1 and TRBJ2-5; 8 bases fit TRBD2. Germline lookup yields CDR1 MNHNS and CDR2 SASEGT. Losses at the gene ends were 7 bases for V and 3 bases for J; bases not matched to a gene: 7. This CDR3 is 14 amino acids long. The CDR3 DNA reads TGTGCCAGCAACTACGGGGGGGCGAAAGAGACCCAGTACTTC. This gives the protein CASNYGGAKETQYF.

The chain links TRBV6-5 to TRBJ1-3; possibly TRBD1 for D (6 bases). The CDR3 is made up of 15 amino acids. The germline V gene encodes CDR1 MNHEY and CDR2 SVGAGI. V dropped 6 bases and J dropped 1 base, with 13 bases sitting between them. CDR3 in amino acids: CASRSTGFSGNTIYF. In DNA form, the CDR3 reads TGTGCCAGCAGATCGACAGGTTTTTCTGGAAACACCATATATTTT.